This entry describes one TCR beta chain. As originally analysed: Estimation of nucleated cell counts was performed using reference gene primer amplification. The data were produced by immunoSEQ multiplex PCR, yet TCRdb's version contains in-frame clones alone and is incomplete. V and J calls plus clone size are reproduced from that table; the DNA served to infer D and trimming. The sample includes 150,000 to 200,000 clones, 89% seen only once; the top ten take under 2%. This sample stems from a study of blood T cell repertoires in COVID-19. This CDR3 spans 17 amino acids. From germline, CDR1 is MDHEN and CDR2 SYDVKM. The ends lost 5 bases at V and 8 bases at J; junction bases unmatched: 17.

The sequenced sample was peripheral blood. V is TRBV28 and J is TRBJ2-1, with 8 bases identical to TRBD2. The TCR originated in a man younger than 35 who had recovered from COVID-19. The CDR3: CASSQMGREGPVDEQFF. In DNA form, the CDR3 reads TGTGCCAGCAGTCAAATGGGACGGGAGGGCCCGGTCGATGAGCAGTTCTTC.